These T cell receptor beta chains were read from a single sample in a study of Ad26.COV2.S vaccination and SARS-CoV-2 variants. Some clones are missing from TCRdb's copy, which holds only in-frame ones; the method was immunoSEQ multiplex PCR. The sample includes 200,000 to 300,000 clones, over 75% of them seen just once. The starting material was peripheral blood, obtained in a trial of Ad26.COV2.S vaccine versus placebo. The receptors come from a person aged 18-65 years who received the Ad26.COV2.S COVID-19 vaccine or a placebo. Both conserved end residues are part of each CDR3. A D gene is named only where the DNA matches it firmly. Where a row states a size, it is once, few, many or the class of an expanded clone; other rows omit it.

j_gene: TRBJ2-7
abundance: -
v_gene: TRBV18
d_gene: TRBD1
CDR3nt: TGTGCCAGCTCACCATTGGGACAGGGGGTCACCTACGAGCAGTACTTC
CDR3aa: CASSPLGQGVTYEQYF

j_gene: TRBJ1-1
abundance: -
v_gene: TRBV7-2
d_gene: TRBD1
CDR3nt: TGTGCCAGCAGCGGTGGACAGGGGTTGTGGACTGAAGCTTTCTTT
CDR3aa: CASSGGQGLWTEAFF

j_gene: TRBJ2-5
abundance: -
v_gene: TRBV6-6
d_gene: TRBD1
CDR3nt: TGTGCCAGTTCTGGGACAGTAGAGACCCAGTACTTC
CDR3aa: CASSGTVETQYF

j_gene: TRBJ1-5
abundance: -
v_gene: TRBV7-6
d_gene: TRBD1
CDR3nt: TGTGCCAGCAGCGCCGGTTCGGCAGGGGGTTATAGCAATCAGCCCCAGCATTTT
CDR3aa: CASSAGSAGGYSNQPQHF

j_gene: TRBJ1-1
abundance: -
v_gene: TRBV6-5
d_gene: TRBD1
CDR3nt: TGTGCCAGCAGGCCCCCCACAGGGGCAAGTGAAGCTTTCTTT
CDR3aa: CASRPPTGASEAFF

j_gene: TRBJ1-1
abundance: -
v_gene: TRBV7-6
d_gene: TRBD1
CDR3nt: TGTGCCAGCAGCTTAACAAAGGGGGCCTACACTGAAGCTTTCTTT
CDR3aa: CASSLTKGAYTEAFF

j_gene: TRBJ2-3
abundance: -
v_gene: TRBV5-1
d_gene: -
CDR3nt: TGCGCCAGCAACCCGCAAGGGCAGGGCACAGATACGCAGTATTTT
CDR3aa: CASNPQGQGTDTQYF

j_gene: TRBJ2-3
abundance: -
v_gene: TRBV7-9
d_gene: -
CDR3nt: TGTGCCAGCAGCCAACCGGGAGAAGGACCAGATACGCAGTATTTT
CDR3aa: CASSQPGEGPDTQYF

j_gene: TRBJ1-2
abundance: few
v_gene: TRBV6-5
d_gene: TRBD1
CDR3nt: TGTGCCAGCAGTCGAGGGACAGGGGGCTACACCTTC
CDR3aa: CASSRGTGGYTF

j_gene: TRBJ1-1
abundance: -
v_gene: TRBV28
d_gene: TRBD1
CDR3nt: TGTGCCAGCAGTCCACCGGGACAGGGGAGTCTGAACACTGAAGCTTTCTTT
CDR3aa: CASSPPGQGSLNTEAFF

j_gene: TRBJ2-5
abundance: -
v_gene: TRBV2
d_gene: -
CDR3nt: TGTGCCAGCACGGAGGGGGCTCTGGAGGCCGGGGGAGAGACCCAGTACTTC
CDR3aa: CASTEGALEAGGETQYF

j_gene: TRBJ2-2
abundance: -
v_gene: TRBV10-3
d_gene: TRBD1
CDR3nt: TGTGCCATCAGGGACAGGGGAGGGACCGGGGAGCTGTTTTTT
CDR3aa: CAIRDRGGTGELFF

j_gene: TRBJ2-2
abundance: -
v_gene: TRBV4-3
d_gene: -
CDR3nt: TGCGCCAGCAGCCAAGATCGACAGAACACCGGGGAGCTGTTTTTT
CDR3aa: CASSQDRQNTGELFF

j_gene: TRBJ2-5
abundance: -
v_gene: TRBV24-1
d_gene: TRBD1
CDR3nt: TGTGCCACCAGTGATTTGCCCCGGACAGGGGATGAGACCCAGTACTTC
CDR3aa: CATSDLPRTGDETQYF

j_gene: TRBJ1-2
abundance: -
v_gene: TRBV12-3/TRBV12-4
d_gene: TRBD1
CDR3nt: TGTGCCAGTCGGACAGGGGATGGCTACACCTTC
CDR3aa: CASRTGDGYTF

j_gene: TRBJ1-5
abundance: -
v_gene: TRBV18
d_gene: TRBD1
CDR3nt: TGTGCCAGCTCTCCGGGACAGGGGGCTCAGCCCCAGCATTTT
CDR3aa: CASSPGQGAQPQHF

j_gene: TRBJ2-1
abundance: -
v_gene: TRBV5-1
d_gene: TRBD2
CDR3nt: TGCGCCAGCAGCAACCTAGCGGGGGGCCCCTTAGATGAGCAGTTCTTC
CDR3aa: CASSNLAGGPLDEQFF

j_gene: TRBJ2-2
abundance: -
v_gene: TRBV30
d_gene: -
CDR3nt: TGTGCCTGGAGTGGGGGACTCAACACCGGGGAGCTGTTTTTT
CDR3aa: CAWSGGLNTGELFF

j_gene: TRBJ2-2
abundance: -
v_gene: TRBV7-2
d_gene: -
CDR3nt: TGTGCCAGCAGCTTAGTGCTGGGGGCTAACACCGGGGAGCTGTTTTTT
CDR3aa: CASSLVLGANTGELFF